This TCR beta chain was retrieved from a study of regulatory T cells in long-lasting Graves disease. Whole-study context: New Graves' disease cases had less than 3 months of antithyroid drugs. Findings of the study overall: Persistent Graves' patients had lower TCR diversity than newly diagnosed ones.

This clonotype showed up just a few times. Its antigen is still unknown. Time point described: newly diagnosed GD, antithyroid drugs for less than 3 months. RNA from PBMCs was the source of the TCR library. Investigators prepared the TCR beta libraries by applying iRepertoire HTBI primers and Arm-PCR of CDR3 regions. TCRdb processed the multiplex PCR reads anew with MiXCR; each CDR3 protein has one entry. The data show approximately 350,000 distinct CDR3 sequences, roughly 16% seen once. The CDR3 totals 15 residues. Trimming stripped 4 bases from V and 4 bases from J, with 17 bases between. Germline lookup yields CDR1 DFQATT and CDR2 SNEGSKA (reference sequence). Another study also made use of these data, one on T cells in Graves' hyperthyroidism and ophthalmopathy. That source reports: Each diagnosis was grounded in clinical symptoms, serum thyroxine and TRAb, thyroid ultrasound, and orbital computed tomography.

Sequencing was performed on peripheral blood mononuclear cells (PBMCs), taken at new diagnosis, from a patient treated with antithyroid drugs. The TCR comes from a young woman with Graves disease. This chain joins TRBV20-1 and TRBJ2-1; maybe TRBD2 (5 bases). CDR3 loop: CSATPPAGSYNEQFF. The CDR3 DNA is TGCAGTGCTACCCCCCCCGCGGGTTCTTACAATGAGCAGTTCTTC.